This passage covers 12 T cell receptor beta chains from one sample sequenced in a study of blood T cell repertoires in COVID-19 (dated by TCRdb to 2018 to 2020). The method was the immunoSEQ multiplex PCR assay. The table comes from immuneACCESS by way of TCRdb, which keeps in-frame sequences with V and J called. Part of the clones is missing from these tables; in studies checked, under half for an unresolved V gene and the rest for unknown reasons. This sample has approximately 97,000 clones in its table, and around 90% of those were observed once. Together, the top ten hold 1.9% of the sample. Input material: peripheral blood. The receptors derive from a woman aged 45-65 years with COVID-19, enrolled during active disease.

This rearrangement joins TRBV7-9 to TRBJ1-2, with D hard to call. V lost 5 bases and J 4 bases, leaving 5 bases between the germline ends. This CDR3 is 11 amino acids long. Germline assignment: CDR1 SEHNR and CDR2 FQNEAQ (reference sequence). The CDR3 sequence: CASSPGYGYTF. The CDR3 DNA reads TGTGCCAGCAGCCCAGGCTATGGCTACACCTTC.

J is TRBJ2-1 and V is TRBV9; 12 bases fit TRBD2. The CDR3 spans 16 residues. Per germline, CDR1 SGDLS and CDR2 YYNGEE. After removal of 3 bases from V and 6 bases from J, the junction contained 7 bases not matched to a gene. Here the CDR3 reads CASSAPLAGGSNEQFF. The CDR3 DNA reads TGTGCCAGCAGCGCCCCTCTAGCGGGGGGGTCCAATGAGCAGTTCTTC.

The gene calls are TRBV5-1 and TRBJ2-1; D not resolved. The CDR3 consists of 13 residues. Trimming took off 6 bases at V and 7 bases at J, with 14 bases between the two ends. Germline V lookup: CDR1 SGHRS, CDR2 YFSETQ. DNA for the CDR3: TGCGCCAGCAATGAAGCAGGCCTGAATGAGCAGTTCTTC. Translated, it gives CASNEAGLNEQFF.

The J gene is TRBJ2-2, the V gene TRBV7-2, with D perhaps matching TRBD2 (5 bases). The CDR3 contains 16 residues. Between the trimmed V and J ends, which lost 4 bases and 0 bases, there was a span of 12 bases. Germline CDR1 is SGHTA and CDR2 is FQGNSA. The CDR3 sequence: CASSSERKTNTGELFF. CDR3 DNA: TGTGCCAGCAGCTCTGAGCGGAAGACGAACACCGGGGAGCTGTTTTTT.

This clone was found a few times. This CDR3 is also generated by other DNA sequences in the sample. The genes are TRBV5-1 and TRBJ1-1; D may be TRBD1 (5 bases). The CDR3 has 13 amino acids. Germline V gene sequence: CDR1 SGHRS, CDR2 YFSETQ. Trimming shortened V by 4 bases and J by 1 base, and 8 bases separated the two germline ends. The CDR3 is CASSLTGNTEAFF. CDR3 bases: TGCGCCAGCAGCCTTACAGGGAACACTGAAGCTTTCTTT.

The chain links TRBV21-1 to TRBJ2-7; the listed D gene, TRBD1, was not tested against the DNA. TRBV21-1 is given as a pseudogene. The CDR3 consists of 16 residues. Written as DNA, the CDR3 is TGTGCCAGCAGCAAATCCCTCAAGGGGCAATCCTACGAGCAGTACTTC. Amino acids: CASSKSLKGQSYEQYF.

This rearrangement joins TRBV7-8 to TRBJ1-6, with D unresolved. V was shortened by 3 bases and J by 3 bases, with 6 bases between the two germline ends. Germline V lookup: CDR1 SGHVS, CDR2 FQNEAQ. This CDR3 comprises 14 residues. The DNA of the CDR3 is TGTGCCAGCAGCTTCCAGATCTATAATTCACCCCTCCACTTT. This translates into CASSFQIYNSPLHF.

The chain carries TRBV7-2 and TRBJ1-2; 7 bases are a match to TRBD1. Germline V gene data show CDR1 as SGHTA and CDR2 as FQGNSA. After removal of 2 bases from V and 4 bases from J, the junction contained 10 bases not matched to a gene. CDR3 length: 16 residues. The CDR3: CASSLTTGPGGYGYTF. The CDR3, as DNA: TGTGCCAGCAGCTTAACGACAGGGCCCGGCGGCTATGGCTACACCTTC.

In DNA, the CDR3 is TGTGCCAGCATCAGACTCCGGGACAGGGGTCGCGGCTACACCTTC. It encodes CASIRLRDRGRGYTF. V gene TRBV6-5 combines with J gene TRBJ1-2; 10 bases align to TRBD1. V was pared by 7 bases and J by 8 bases, with 13 bases of the junction left unmatched. CDR3 length: 15 amino acids. Germline values: CDR1 MNHEY, CDR2 SVGAGI.

The chain links TRBV12-3 or TRBV12-4 to TRBJ2-7, with a possible D match to TRBD2 (6 bases). Trimming shortened V by 3 bases and J by 7 bases, and 13 bases separated the two germline ends. The CDR3 is made up of 13 amino acids. The CDR3 DNA follows: TGTGCCAGCAGTTTTGGGGGGATGAGAGAGCAGTACGTC. Translation: CASSFGGMREQYV.

This rearrangement joins TRBV25-1 to TRBJ2-3; 10 bases agree with TRBD2. In germline, CDR1 is MGHDK, CDR2 SYGVNS. The ends lost 3 bases at V and 0 bases at J; junction bases unmatched: 3. The CDR3 is made up of 16 amino acids. The CDR3 sequence is CASSEPSGSSTDTQYF. The CDR3, as DNA: TGTGCCAGCAGTGAGCCTAGCGGGAGTAGCACAGATACGCAGTATTTT.

This clone appeared a single time. The V call is TRBV19, the J call TRBJ1-1; perhaps TRBD1 as D (6 bases). Looked up from germline, CDR1 is LNHDA and CDR2 is SQIVND (reference sequence). This CDR3 has 14 amino acids. V gave up 8 bases and J gave up 0 bases, with 13 bases separating them. The CDR3 reads CASSPTGLNTEAFF. DNA of the CDR3: TGTGCCAGTTCACCGACAGGTCTGAACACTGAAGCTTTCTTT. Using reference TRBV19 and TRBJ1-1 for the parts outside the CDR3, the full variable domain is DGGITQSPKYLFRKEGQNVTLSCEQNLNHDAMYWYRQDPGQGLRLIYYSQIVNDFQKGDIAEGYSVSREKKESFPLTVTSAQKNPTAFYLCASSPTGLNTEAFFGQGTRLTVV.